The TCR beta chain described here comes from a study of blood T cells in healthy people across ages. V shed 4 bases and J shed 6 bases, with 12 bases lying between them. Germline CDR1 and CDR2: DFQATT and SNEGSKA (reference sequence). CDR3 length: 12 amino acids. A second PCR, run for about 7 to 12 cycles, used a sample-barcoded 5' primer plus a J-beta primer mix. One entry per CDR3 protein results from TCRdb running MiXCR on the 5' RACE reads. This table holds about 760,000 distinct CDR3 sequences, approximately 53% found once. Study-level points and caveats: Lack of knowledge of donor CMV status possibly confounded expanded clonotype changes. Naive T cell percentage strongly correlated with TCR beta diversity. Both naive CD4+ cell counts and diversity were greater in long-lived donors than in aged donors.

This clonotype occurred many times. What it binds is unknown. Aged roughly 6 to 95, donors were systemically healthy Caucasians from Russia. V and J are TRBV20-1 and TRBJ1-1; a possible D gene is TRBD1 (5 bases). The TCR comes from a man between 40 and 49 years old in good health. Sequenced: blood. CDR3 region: CSATPRDSEAFF. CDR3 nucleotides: TGCAGTGCTACCCCAAGGGACTCTGAAGCTTTCTTT.